This entry lists 9 T cell receptor beta chains sequenced from one sample in a study of blood T cell repertoires in COVID-19 (dated by TCRdb to about 2020). Preparation of the library involved the immunoSEQ multiplex PCR assay. Not all clones reach the TCRdb copy of this immuneACCESS table, which keeps in-frame sequences only. Checked studies attribute under half of the gap to unresolved V genes and leave the rest unexplained. The sample profile shows over 200,000 clones; 85% of them were found once. About 17% of the sample comes from the top ten. The sequenced sample was PBMCs or T cells enriched from blood (not recorded which). The receptors shown here come from a middle-aged man who had recovered from COVID-19.

The gene calls are TRBV28 and TRBJ2-5; 7 bases map to TRBD2. Unmatched junction bases numbered 5, after V lost 6 bases and J lost 7 bases. The CDR3 is 12 amino acids. Germline lookup yields CDR1 MDHEN and CDR2 SYDVKM. The CDR3 protein is CASSPGRGTQYF. CDR3 nucleotide sequence: TGTGCCAGCAGCCCAGGGAGGGGGACCCAGTACTTC.

The chain is built from TRBV7-2 and TRBJ2-3; TRBD1 matches at 10 bases. The germline gives CDR1 SGHTA, CDR2 FQGNSA. The CDR3 runs to 15 residues. The trim removed 5 bases at V and 3 bases at J, leaving 5 bases unmatched. The CDR3 region is CASSIGTGATDTQYF. The CDR3 bases are TGTGCCAGCAGCATCGGGACAGGGGCTACAGATACGCAGTATTTT.

This clone was seen a single time. V is TRBV27 and J is TRBJ2-7; 8 bases map to TRBD1. Trimming cost V 5 bases and J 0 bases; bases outside gene matches: 12. Looked up from germline, CDR1 is MNHEY and CDR2 is SMNVEV (reference sequence). The CDR3 is 17 residues long. CDR3 sequence: CASSPLPGQDPSYEQYF. The CDR3 region has the DNA TGTGCCAGCAGTCCTCTGCCGGGACAGGACCCCTCCTACGAGCAGTACTTC.

The chain joins TRBV5-1 to TRBJ2-1; possible D gene TRBD2, 5 bases. The CDR3 runs to 15 residues. Trimming removed 4 bases at V and 0 bases at J, with 11 bases between. CDR1 is SGHRS and CDR2 is YFSETQ in the germline V gene. The CDR3 DNA is TGCGCCAGCAGCGAGGGCGGCAGCTCCTACAATGAGCAGTTCTTC. Protein: CASSEGGSSYNEQFF.

This sequence joins TRBV3-1 (or the pseudogene TRBV3-2) and TRBJ1-1; D remains unclear. Between the trimmed V and J ends, which lost 10 bases and 1 base, there was a span of 13 bases. Germline-derived CDR1 and CDR2 are LGHDT and YNNKEL (reference sequence). The CDR3 consists of 13 residues. The CDR3 reads CANRRTQNTEAFF. The CDR3 coding sequence is TGTGCCAACAGACGGACTCAGAACACTGAAGCTTTCTTT.

The chain recombines TRBV7-2 with TRBJ1-5; possible D gene TRBD1, 5 bases. V lost 1 base and J 3 bases, leaving 13 bases between the germline ends. The germline V gene encodes CDR1 SGHTA and CDR2 FQGNSA. This CDR3 region has 16 residues. CDR3 sequence reads: CASSLGPRQFNQPQHF. The CDR3 region has the DNA TGTGCCAGCAGCTTAGGGCCTCGACAGTTCAATCAGCCCCAGCATTTT.

This sequence joins TRBV18 and TRBJ1-4, with TRBD1 identical over 9 bases. Germline assignment: CDR1 KGHSH and CDR2 LQKENI. There are 14 residues in the CDR3. The junction had 4 bases not matched to a gene; V was cut back by 3 bases and J by 8 bases. In DNA, the CDR3 is TGTGCCAGCTCACCGGGACAGGGAGGAGAAAAACTGTTTTTT. Translating it yields CASSPGQGGEKLFF.

The V gene is TRBV29-1, the J gene TRBJ2-2; D is perhaps TRBD1 (5 bases). V shed 6 bases and J shed 1 base, with 6 bases lying between them. CDR1 is SQVTM, CDR2 ANQGSEA, per germline. The CDR3 sequence is 12 residues long. CDR3 protein: CSVQGNTGELFF. As DNA, the CDR3 is TGCAGCGTCCAGGGGAACACCGGGGAGCTGTTTTTT.

CDR3 bases: TGTGCCAGCTCCCTAGGACAGGTCAAAAACACTGAAGCTTTCTTT. Encoded protein: CASSLGQVKNTEAFF. The genes are TRBV18 and TRBJ1-1, with 7 positions matching TRBD1. This CDR3 is 15 amino acids long. With V trimmed by 6 bases and J by 2 bases, 9 bases remained unmatched. Germline CDR1 and CDR2: KGHSH and LQKENI.